This T cell receptor (beta chain) was obtained from a study of blood T cell repertoires in COVID-19. In the study overall: Whether acute or convalescent, the COVID-19 samples came from the United States, Italy and Spain. Sources were T cells, B-cell-depleted T cells, or PBMCs; the material itself was cDNA or gDNA.

Authors' methods: Amplified reference gene primers provided the basis for estimating nucleated cell counts. The data were produced by immunoSEQ multiplex PCR, yet TCRdb's version contains in-frame clones alone and is incomplete. Clone size and V and J calls were adopted from that table, with D and trimming inferred from the DNA. The data contain about 100,000 clones, about 82% of them singletons. CDR3 size: 15 residues. Germline CDR1 is MNHEY and CDR2 is SVGAGI. V was shortened by 0 bases and J by 0 bases, with 7 bases between the two germline ends. Sequenced material: peripheral blood. This rearrangement joins TRBV6-5 to TRBJ2-3; D may be TRBD1 (5 bases). The TCR sequence derives from a man aged 50-59 years with active or convalescent COVID-19. CDR3 coding DNA: TGTGCCAGCAGTTACTCGTACAGGAGCACAGATACGCAGTATTTT. Translated: CASSYSYRSTDTQYF.